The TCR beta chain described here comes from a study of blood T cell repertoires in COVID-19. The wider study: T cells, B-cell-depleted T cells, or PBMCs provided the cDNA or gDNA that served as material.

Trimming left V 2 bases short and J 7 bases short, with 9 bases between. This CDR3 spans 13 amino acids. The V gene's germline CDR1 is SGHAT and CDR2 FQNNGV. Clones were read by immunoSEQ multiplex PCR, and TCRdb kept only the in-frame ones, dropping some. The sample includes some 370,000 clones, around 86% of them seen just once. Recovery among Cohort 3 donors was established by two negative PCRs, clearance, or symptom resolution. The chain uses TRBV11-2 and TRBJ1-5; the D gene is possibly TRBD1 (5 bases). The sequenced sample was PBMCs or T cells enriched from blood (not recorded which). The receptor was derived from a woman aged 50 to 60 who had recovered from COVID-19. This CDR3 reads CASSLPGNQPQHF. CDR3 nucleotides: TGTGCCAGCAGCTTACCAGGGAACCAGCCCCAGCATTTT.